This T cell receptor beta chain was recorded in a study of shared clonotypes between healthy human individuals. Study information: The donor group consisted of two women and three men, aged 18 to 49.

Deep level was the assay's run setting. The authors' processing: Filtering differed for immunoSEQ, which gave only junction sequences without quality scores. The repertoire was sequenced with immunoSEQ multiplex PCR; TCRdb's copy has only in-frame clones and lacks some. The D gene and trimming were derived from the DNA, and the V and J assignments and clone size from that table. The table lists millions of clones, approximately 92% of them singletons. V was trimmed by 1 base and J by 3 bases, leaving 11 bases between them. The germline CDR1 and CDR2 sequences are SGHRS and YFSETQ. The CDR3 has 14 amino acids.

The V call is TRBV5-1, the J call TRBJ2-7, with D perhaps matching TRBD1 or TRBD2 (5 bases each). Sample: naive CD4+ T cells sorted from blood. Specified subset: CD45RA+ positively selected. This receptor was taken from a man aged 18 to 29 in good health. The CDR3 region is CASSLLMGVYEQYF. CDR3 DNA: TGCGCCAGCAGCTTGCTTATGGGGGTCTACGAGCAGTACTTC. Filled out from reference TRBV5-1 and TRBJ2-7, the complete variable domain reads KAGVTQTPRYLIKTRGQQVTLSCSPISGHRSVSWYQQTPGQGLQFLFEYFSETQRNKGNFPGRFSGRQFSNSRSEMNVSTLELGDSALYLCASSLLMGVYEQYFGPGTRLTVT.